The 17 T cell receptor beta chains below come from one sample, sequenced in a study of control samples from healthy donors and cancer patients. Clones were read by immunoSEQ multiplex PCR, and TCRdb kept only the in-frame ones, dropping some. Of 130,000 to 150,000 clones listed, approximately 91% are singletons. Specimen: blood. These receptors were obtained from a young man in good health.

The rearrangement uses TRBV12-3 or TRBV12-4 and TRBJ2-3; D not resolved. The CDR3 sequence is 12 residues long. V lost 7 bases and J 1 base, leaving 6 bases between the germline ends. The CDR3 DNA follows: TGTGCCAGCAATTCTCGCACAGATACGCAGTATTTT. Its translation is CASNSRTDTQYF.

V is TRBV5-6 and J is TRBJ2-1, with a tentative D call TRBD2 (6 bases). The CDR3 is 14 amino acids. Germline values: CDR1 SGHDT, CDR2 YYEEEE. Deletions cut 0 bases from V and 9 bases from J, with 13 bases between. The DNA of the CDR3 is TGTGCCAGCAGCTTGGTTGCGGGAATTAGTGAGCAGTTCTTC. Amino acid sequence: CASSLVAGISEQFF.

The chain combines TRBV10-3 with TRBJ1-1, with D uncertain. Germline V CDR1 and CDR2: ENHRY, SYGVKD. The CDR3 contains 13 residues. V lost 6 bases to trimming and J lost 0 bases, with 8 bases between them. CDR3 sequence: CAIRLGVNTEAFF. For the CDR3, the DNA is TGTGCCATCAGGTTAGGTGTGAACACTGAAGCTTTCTTT.

The gene calls are TRBV6-5 and TRBJ2-7; D uncertain. V lost 6 bases and J 5 bases, leaving 14 bases between the germline ends. The CDR3 is 13 amino acids. The germline V gene encodes CDR1 MNHEY and CDR2 SVGAGI. As DNA, the CDR3 is TGTGCCAGCAGCCAAAGGATGGCGGACGAGCAGTACTTC. Translated, it gives CASSQRMADEQYF.

J is TRBJ2-7 and V is TRBV5-6; D tentatively fits TRBD1 or TRBD2 (6 bases each). V was trimmed by 2 bases and J by 5 bases, leaving 14 bases between them. The CDR3 length is 14 residues. Germline loops: CDR1 SGHDT, CDR2 YYEEEE. As DNA, the CDR3 is TGTGCCAGCAGCTTTGGTTCTAGGGGGGACGAGCAGTACTTC. Translating gives CASSFGSRGDEQYF.

In the case of this clone: The same CDR3 can be traced to other DNA sequences in this sample. The rearrangement links TRBV7-6 to TRBJ2-1, with TRBD1 matching over 8 bases. The CDR3 consists of 15 residues. Germline assignment: CDR1 SGHVS and CDR2 FNYEAQ. Trimming removed 5 bases from V and 6 bases from J; junction bases left unmatched: 9. CDR3 in amino acids: CASSLGTGGGNEQFF. The DNA for the CDR3 is TGTGCCAGCAGCCTCGGGACAGGTGGAGGCAATGAGCAGTTCTTC.

The V gene is TRBV28, the J gene TRBJ1-4; 7 bases match TRBD1. CDR3 length: 15 residues. V gave up 5 bases and J gave up 3 bases; unmatched junction bases: 6. Germline V lookup: CDR1 MDHEN, CDR2 SYDVKM. CDR3 region: CASSTPGTANEKLFF. CDR3 nucleotide sequence: TGTGCCAGCAGTACCCCCGGGACAGCTAATGAAAAACTGTTTTTT.

This rearrangement joins TRBV5-1 to TRBJ2-7; the match to TRBD1 covers 7 bases. This CDR3 has 14 residues. Germline CDR1 SGHRS, CDR2 YFSETQ. V trimming: 0 bases; J trimming: 4 bases; junction bases outside the gene matches: 4. For the CDR3, the DNA is TGCGCCAGCAGCTTGGCCCGGGGACAGTACGAGCAGTACTTC. Translating it yields CASSLARGQYEQYF.

This rearrangement joins TRBV19 to TRBJ1-5; TRBD1 agrees at 7 bases. Germline assignment: CDR1 LNHDA and CDR2 SQIVND (reference sequence). The CDR3 totals 11 residues. The trim removed 9 bases at V and 4 bases at J, leaving 0 bases unmatched. The CDR3 DNA reads TGTGCCAGCAGGGGGAATCAGCCCCAGCATTTT. Amino acids: CASRGNQPQHF.

V is TRBV11-2 and J is TRBJ2-3; TRBD1 matches at 12 bases. The V gene end was trimmed by 0 bases and the J gene end by 7 bases; junction bases not matched to a gene: 5. Germline lookup yields CDR1 SGHAT and CDR2 FQNNGV. The CDR3 contains 16 residues. CDR3 bases: TGTGCCAGCAGCTTAGAAGGGACAGGGGGCTCGAATACGCAGTATTTT. Its protein is CASSLEGTGGSNTQYF.

The CDR3 coding sequence is TGCGCCAGCAGCTATCAGGGCCACGCAGATACGCAGTATTTT. This translates into CASSYQGHADTQYF. The rearrangement joins TRBV5-1 to TRBJ2-3; D is perhaps TRBD1 (5 bases). The CDR3 totals 14 residues. V shed 3 bases and J shed 4 bases, with 12 bases lying between them. CDR1 is SGHRS, CDR2 YFSETQ, per germline.

This rearrangement joins TRBV6-5 to TRBJ2-3; 10 bases are shared with TRBD2. Losses at the gene ends were 0 bases for V and 3 bases for J; bases not matched to a gene: 3. Germline CDR1 MNHEY, CDR2 SVGAGI. The CDR3 loop spans 16 amino acids. CDR3 DNA sequence: TGTGCCAGCAGTTACTCGAGAGCGGGGGGGACAGATACGCAGTATTTT. Translation: CASSYSRAGGTDTQYF.

CDR3 loop: CASSYRTSGRWDTQYF. The CDR3 nucleotides are TGTGCCAGCAGCTACAGGACTAGCGGGAGATGGGATACGCAGTATTTT. This chain joins TRBV5-6 and TRBJ2-3; 13 bases agree with TRBD2. V lost 3 bases, J lost 6 bases, and 7 bases stayed unmatched. Germline loops: CDR1 SGHDT, CDR2 YYEEEE. The CDR3 extends over 16 amino acids.

V usage is TRBV7-2 and J usage is TRBJ1-2; D unresolved. V was cut by 3 bases and J by 4 bases, with 6 bases left in between. CDR1 is SGHTA, CDR2 FQGNSA, per germline. The CDR3 totals 12 residues. The chain's CDR3 is CASSFGIYGYTF. The CDR3, as DNA: TGTGCCAGCAGCTTCGGGATCTATGGCTACACCTTC.

This chain joins TRBV5-4 and TRBJ1-1; D is undetermined. The germline CDR1 and CDR2 sequences are SGHNT and YYREEE (reference sequence). There are 15 residues in the CDR3. V dropped 0 bases and J dropped 5 bases, with 14 bases sitting between them. CDR3 nucleotide sequence: TGTGCCAGCAGCTTGGGGGCGTCAGGTGCTACTGAAGCTTTCTTT. This gives the protein CASSLGASGATEAFF. Full variable domain (missing parts from reference TRBV5-4 and TRBJ1-1): ETGVTQSPTHLIKTRGQQVTLRCSSQSGHNTVSWYQQALGQGPQFIFQYYREEENGRGNFPPRFSGLQFPNYSSELNVNALELDDSALYLCASSLGASGATEAFFGQGTRLTVV.

The gene calls are TRBV19 and TRBJ2-1; 7 bases line up with TRBD2. The CDR3 covers 13 residues. V shed 3 bases and J 9 bases; nucleotides not matched to a gene: 5. Looked up from germline, CDR1 is LNHDA and CDR2 is SQIVND (reference sequence). CDR3 sequence reads: CASSIAASGEQFF. The CDR3 DNA is TGTGCCAGTAGTATCGCGGCTAGCGGTGAGCAGTTCTTC.

The rearrangement uses TRBV19 and TRBJ2-3; no firm D call. From germline, CDR1 is LNHDA and CDR2 SQIVND (reference sequence). Deletions cut 5 bases from V and 1 base from J, with 10 bases between. The CDR3 is 14 amino acids. The CDR3 loop reads CASSSRQGTDTQYF. Here the CDR3 DNA reads TGTGCCAGTAGTTCACGCCAGGGCACAGATACGCAGTATTTT.